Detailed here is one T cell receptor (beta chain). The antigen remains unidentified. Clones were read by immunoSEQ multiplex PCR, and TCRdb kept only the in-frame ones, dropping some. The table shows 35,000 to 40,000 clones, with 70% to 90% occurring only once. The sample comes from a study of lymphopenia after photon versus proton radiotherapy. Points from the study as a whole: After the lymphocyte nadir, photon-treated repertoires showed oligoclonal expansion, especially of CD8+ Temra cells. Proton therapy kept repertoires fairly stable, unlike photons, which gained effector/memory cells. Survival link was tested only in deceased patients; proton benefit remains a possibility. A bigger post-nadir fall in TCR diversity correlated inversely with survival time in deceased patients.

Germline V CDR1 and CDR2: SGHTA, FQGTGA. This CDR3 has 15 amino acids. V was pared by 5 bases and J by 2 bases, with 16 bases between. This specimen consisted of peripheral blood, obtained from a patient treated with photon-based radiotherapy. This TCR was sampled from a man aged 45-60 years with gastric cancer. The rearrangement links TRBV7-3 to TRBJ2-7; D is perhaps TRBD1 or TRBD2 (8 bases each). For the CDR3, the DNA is TGTGCCAGCAGCCCGGGGGGGACAGGTACCTACGAGCAGTACTTC. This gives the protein CASSPGGTGTYEQYF.